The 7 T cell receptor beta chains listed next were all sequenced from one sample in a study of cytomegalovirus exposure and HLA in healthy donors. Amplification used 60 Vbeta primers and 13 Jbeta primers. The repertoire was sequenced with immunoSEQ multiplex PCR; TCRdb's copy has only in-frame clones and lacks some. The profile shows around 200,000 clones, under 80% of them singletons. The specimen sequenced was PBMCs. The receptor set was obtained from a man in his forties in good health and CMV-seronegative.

CDR3 protein: CASSRGDQPQHF. The CDR3 region has the DNA TGTGCCAGCAGCAGGGGTGACCAGCCCCAGCATTTT. This chain links TRBV6-6 with TRBJ1-5, with D possibly TRBD1 on 6 matching bases. Germline CDR1 MNHNY, CDR2 SVGAGI (reference sequence). V lost 6 bases and J lost 7, with 10 bases in between. There are 12 residues in the CDR3.

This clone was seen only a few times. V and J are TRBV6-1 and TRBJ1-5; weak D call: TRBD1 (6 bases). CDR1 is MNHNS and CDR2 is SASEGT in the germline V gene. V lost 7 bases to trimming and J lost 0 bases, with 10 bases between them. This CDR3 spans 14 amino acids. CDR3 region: CASMMGASNQPQHF. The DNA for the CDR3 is TGTGCCAGCATGATGGGGGCTAGCAATCAGCCCCAGCATTTT.

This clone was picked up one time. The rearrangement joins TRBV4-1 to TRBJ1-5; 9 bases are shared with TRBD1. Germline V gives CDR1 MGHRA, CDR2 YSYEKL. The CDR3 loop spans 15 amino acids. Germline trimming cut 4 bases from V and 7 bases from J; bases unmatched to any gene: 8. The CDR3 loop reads CASSPGQGGNQPQHF. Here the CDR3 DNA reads TGCGCCAGCAGCCCGGGACAGGGAGGGAACCAGCCCCAGCATTTT.

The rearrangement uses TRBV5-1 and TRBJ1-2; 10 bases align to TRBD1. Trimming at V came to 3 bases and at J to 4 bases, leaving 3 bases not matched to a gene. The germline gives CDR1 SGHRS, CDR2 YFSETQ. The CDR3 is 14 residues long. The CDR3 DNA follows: TGCGCCAGCAGCTCGGGACAGGGGCCCTATGGCTACACCTTC. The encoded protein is CASSSGQGPYGYTF.

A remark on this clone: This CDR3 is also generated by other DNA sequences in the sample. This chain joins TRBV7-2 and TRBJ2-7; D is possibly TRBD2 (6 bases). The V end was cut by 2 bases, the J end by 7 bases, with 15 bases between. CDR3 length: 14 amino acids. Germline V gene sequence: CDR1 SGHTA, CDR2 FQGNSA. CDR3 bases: TGTGCCAGCAGCTTATCGTCGGGGGTGGGGGAGCAGTACTTC. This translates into CASSLSSGVGEQYF.

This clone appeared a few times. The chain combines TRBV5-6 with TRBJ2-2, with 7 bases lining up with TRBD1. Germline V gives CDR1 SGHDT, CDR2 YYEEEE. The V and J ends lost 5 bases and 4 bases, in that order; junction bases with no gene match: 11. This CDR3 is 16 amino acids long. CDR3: CASRGATGRGTGELFF. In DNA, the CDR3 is TGTGCCAGCAGGGGGGCGACAGGGAGAGGCACCGGGGAGCTGTTTTTT. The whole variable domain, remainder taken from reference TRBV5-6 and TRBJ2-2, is DAGVTQSPTHLIKTRGQQVTLRCSPKSGHDTVSWYQQALGQGPQFIFQYYEEEERQRGNFPDRFSGHQFPNYSSELNVNALLLGDSALYLCASRGATGRGTGELFFGEGSRLTVL.

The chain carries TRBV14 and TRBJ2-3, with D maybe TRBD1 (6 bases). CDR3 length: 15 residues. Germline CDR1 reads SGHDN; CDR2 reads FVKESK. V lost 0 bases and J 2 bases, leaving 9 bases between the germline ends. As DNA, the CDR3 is TGTGCCAGCAGCCAAGACACAGGGAACACAGATACGCAGTATTTT. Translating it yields CASSQDTGNTDTQYF. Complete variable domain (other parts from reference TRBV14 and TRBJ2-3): EAGVTQFPSHSVIEKGQTVTLRCDPISGHDNLYWYRRVMGKEIKFLLHFVKESKQDESGMPNNRFLAERTGGTYSTLKVQPAELEDSGVYFCASSQDTGNTDTQYFGPGTRLTVL.